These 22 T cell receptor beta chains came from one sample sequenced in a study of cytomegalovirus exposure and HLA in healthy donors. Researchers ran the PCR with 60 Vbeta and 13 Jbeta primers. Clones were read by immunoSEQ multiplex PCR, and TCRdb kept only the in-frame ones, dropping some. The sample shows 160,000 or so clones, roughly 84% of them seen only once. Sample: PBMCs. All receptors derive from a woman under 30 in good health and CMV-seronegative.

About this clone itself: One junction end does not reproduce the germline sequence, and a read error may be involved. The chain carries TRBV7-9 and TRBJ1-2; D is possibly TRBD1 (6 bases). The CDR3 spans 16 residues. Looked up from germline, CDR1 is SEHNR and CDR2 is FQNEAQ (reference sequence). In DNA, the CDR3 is TGTTCCAGCAGCTTAGGCGACACAGGGAAGCGCTATGGCTACACCTTC. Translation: CSSSLGDTGKRYGYTF.

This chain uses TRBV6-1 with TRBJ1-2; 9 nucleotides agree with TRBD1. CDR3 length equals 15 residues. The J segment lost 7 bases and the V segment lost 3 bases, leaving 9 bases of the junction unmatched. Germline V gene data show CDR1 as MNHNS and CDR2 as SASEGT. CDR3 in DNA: TGTGCCAGCAGTGATTTACAGGGGGCGCGGTTTGGCTACACCTTC. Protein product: CASSDLQGARFGYTF.

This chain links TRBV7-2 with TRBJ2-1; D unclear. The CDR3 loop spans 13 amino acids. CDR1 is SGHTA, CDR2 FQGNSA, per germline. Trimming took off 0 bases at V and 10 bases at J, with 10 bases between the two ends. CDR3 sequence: CASSLALLREQFF. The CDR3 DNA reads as TGTGCCAGCAGCTTAGCGCTGCTCAGGGAGCAGTTCTTC.

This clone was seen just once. CDR3 sequence (DNA): TGCAGCGGGTCGGAGGGCACGAACACTGAAGCTTTCTTT. It codes for CSGSEGTNTEAFF. The rearrangement uses TRBV29-1 and TRBJ1-1; D is ambiguous. Looked up from germline, CDR1 is SQVTM and CDR2 is ANQGSEA. The CDR3 is made up of 13 amino acids. Trimming removed 7 bases from V and 1 base from J, with 13 bases in between. Drawing the rest from reference TRBV29-1 and TRBJ1-1, the complete variable domain is SAVISQKPSRDICQRGTSLTIQCQVDSQVTMMFWYRQQPGQSLTLIATANQGSEATYESGFVIDKFPISRPNLTFSTLTVSNMSPEDSSIYLCSGSEGTNTEAFFGQGTRLTVV.

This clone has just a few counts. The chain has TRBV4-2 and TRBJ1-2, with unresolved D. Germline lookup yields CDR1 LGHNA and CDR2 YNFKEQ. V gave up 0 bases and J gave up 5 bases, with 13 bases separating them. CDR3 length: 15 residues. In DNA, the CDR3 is TGTGCCAGCAGCCAAGATGAAGAGAAGACTTATGGCTACACCTTC. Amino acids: CASSQDEEKTYGYTF.

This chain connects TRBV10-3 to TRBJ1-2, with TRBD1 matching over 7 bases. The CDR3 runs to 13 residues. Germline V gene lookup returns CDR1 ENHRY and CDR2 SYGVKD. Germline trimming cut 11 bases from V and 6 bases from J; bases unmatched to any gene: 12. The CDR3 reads CAVGRQGGNGYTF. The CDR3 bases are TGTGCCGTCGGCAGACAGGGAGGAAATGGCTACACCTTC.

The CDR3 loop is CASSLGVPYEQYF. CDR3 sequence (DNA): TGCGCCAGCAGCCTCGGAGTCCCCTACGAGCAGTACTTC. The V and J genes are TRBV4-1 and TRBJ2-7; D gene uncertain. CDR3 length equals 13 residues. Trimming took off 4 bases at V and 2 bases at J, with 9 bases between the two ends. Germline CDR1 reads MGHRA; CDR2 reads YSYEKL.

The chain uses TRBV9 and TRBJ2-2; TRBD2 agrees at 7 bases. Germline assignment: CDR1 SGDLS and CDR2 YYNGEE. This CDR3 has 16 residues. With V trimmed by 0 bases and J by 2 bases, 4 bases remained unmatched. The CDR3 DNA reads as TGTGCCAGCAGCGTAGCCTCTAGCGGAAACACCGGGGAGCTGTTTTTT. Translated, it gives CASSVASSGNTGELFF. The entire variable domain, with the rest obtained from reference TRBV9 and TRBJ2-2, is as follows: DSGVTQTPKHLITATGQRVTLRCSPRSGDLSVYWYQQSLDQGLQFLIQYYNGEERAKGNILERFSAQQFPDLHSELNLSSLELGDSALYFCASSVASSGNTGELFFGEGSRLTVL.

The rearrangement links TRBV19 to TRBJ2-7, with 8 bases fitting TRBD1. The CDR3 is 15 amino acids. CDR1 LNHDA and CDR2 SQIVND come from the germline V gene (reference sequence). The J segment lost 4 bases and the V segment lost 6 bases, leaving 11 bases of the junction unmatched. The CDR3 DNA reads TGTGCCAGTAGAGAAACGGCAGGGGGCCTTTACGAGCAGTACTTC. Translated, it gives CASRETAGGLYEQYF. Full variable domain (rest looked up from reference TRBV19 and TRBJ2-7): DGGITQSPKYLFRKEGQNVTLSCEQNLNHDAMYWYRQDPGQGLRLIYYSQIVNDFQKGDIAEGYSVSREKKESFPLTVTSAQKNPTAFYLCASRETAGGLYEQYFGPGTRLTVT.

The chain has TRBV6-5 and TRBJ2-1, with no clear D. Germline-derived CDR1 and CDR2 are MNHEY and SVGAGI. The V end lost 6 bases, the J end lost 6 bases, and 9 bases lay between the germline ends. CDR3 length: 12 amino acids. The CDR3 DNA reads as TGTGCCAGCAGCCCTCCGGGCAATGAGCAGTTCTTC. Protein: CASSPPGNEQFF.

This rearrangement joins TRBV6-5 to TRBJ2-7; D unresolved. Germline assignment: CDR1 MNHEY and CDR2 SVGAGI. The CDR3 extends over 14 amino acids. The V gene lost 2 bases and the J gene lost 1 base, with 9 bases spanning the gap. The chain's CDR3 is CASSYAADSYEQYF. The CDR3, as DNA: TGTGCCAGCAGTTACGCGGCGGATTCCTACGAGCAGTACTTC.

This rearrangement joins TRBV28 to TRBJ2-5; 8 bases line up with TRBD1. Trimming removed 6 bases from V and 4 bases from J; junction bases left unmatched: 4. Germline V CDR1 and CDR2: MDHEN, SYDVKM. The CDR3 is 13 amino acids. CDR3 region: CASSHDRGETQYF. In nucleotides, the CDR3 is TGTGCCAGCAGCCATGACAGGGGAGAGACCCAGTACTTC.

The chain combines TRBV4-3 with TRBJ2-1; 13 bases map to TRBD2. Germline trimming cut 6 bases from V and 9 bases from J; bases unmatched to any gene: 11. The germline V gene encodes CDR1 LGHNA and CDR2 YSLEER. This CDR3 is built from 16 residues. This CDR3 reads CASSRKGTSGNSEQFF. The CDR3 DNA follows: TGCGCCAGCAGTCGTAAAGGGACTAGCGGGAACTCTGAGCAGTTCTTC.

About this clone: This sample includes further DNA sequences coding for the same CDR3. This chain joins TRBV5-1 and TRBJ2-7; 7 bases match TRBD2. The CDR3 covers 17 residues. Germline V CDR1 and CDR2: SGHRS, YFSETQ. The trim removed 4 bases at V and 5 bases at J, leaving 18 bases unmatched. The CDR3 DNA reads TGCGCCAGCAGCCCGGGGGAGGGGCCCCTAATAGTCCACGAGCAGTACTTC. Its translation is CASSPGEGPLIVHEQYF.

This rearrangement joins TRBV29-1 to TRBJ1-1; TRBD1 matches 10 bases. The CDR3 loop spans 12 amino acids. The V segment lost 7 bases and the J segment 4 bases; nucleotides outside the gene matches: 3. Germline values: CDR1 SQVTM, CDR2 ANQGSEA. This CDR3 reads CSGGQGSTEAFF. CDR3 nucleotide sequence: TGCAGCGGGGGACAGGGGTCCACTGAAGCTTTCTTT. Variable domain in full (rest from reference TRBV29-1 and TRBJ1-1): SAVISQKPSRDICQRGTSLTIQCQVDSQVTMMFWYRQQPGQSLTLIATANQGSEATYESGFVIDKFPISRPNLTFSTLTVSNMSPEDSSIYLCSGGQGSTEAFFGQGTRLTVV.

In DNA form, the CDR3 reads TGTGCCAGCAGCCAAGGAGACTCCCACCAAGAGACCCAGTACTTC. It yields the protein CASSQGDSHQETQYF. The chain carries TRBV4-2 and TRBJ2-5; D gene ambiguous. With 1 base removed from V and 0 bases from J, the gap between germline ends came to 9 bases. CDR1 is LGHNA and CDR2 is YNFKEQ in the germline V gene. The length of the CDR3 is 15 residues.

In DNA, the CDR3 is TGTGCCAGCAGCGTAGGTGTACTCACAGGCGAGCAGTACTTC. It codes for CASSVGVLTGEQYF. The chain carries TRBV9 and TRBJ2-7; possibly TRBD1 for D (5 bases). Germline CDR1 SGDLS, CDR2 YYNGEE. The CDR3 length is 14 residues. Trimming stripped 0 bases from V and 6 bases from J, with 13 bases between.

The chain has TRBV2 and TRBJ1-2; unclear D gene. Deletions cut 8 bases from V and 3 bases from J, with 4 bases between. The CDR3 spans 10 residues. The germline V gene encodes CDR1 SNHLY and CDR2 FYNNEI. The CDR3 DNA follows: TGTGCCAGCGGAGACTATGGCTACACCTTC. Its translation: CASGDYGYTF.

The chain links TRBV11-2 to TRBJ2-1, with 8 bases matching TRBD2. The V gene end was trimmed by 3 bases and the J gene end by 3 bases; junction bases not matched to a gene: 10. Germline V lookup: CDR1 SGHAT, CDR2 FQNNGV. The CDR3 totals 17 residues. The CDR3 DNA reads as TGTGCCAGCAGCTTCGGGGGGGTAGCGGAAAGCTACAATGAGCAGTTCTTC. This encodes CASSFGGVAESYNEQFF.

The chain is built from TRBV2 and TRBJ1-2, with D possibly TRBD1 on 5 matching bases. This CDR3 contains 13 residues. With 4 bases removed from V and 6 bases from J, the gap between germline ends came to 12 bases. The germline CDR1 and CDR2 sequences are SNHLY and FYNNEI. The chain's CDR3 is CASSGEQTDGYTF. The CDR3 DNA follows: TGTGCCAGCAGTGGGGAACAGACAGATGGCTACACCTTC.

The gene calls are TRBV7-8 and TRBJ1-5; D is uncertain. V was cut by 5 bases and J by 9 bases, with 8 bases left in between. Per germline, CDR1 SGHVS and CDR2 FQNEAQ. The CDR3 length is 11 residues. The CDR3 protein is CASSPERPQHF. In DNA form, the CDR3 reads TGTGCCAGCAGCCCCGAGAGGCCCCAGCATTTT.

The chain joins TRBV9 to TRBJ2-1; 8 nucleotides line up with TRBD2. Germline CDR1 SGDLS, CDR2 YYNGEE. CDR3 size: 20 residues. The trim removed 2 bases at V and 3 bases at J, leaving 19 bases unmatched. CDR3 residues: CASSVSPSSGSGTYYNEQFF. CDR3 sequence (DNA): TGTGCCAGCAGCGTGAGCCCCTCGAGCGGGAGTGGAACTTACTACAATGAGCAGTTCTTC.